Shown below are 5 T cell receptor beta chains from a single sample sequenced in a study of T cell responses to AZD1222 COVID-19 vaccine. Sequencing was performed with immunoSEQ multiplex PCR; in TCRdb, only in-frame clones are kept and a portion is missing. The table records fewer than 120,000 clones, 70% to 90% of them present only once. This sample comprised peripheral blood, obtained 28 days after the second AZD1222 dose. All receptors derive from an adult who received the AZD1222 COVID-19 vaccine.

A single count supports this clone. This chain links TRBV5-1 with TRBJ2-7; perhaps TRBD2 as D (6 bases). In germline, CDR1 is SGHRS, CDR2 YFSETQ. The V gene lost 0 bases and the J gene lost 5 bases, with 15 bases spanning the gap. There are 15 residues in the CDR3. The chain's CDR3 is CASSLVPGGVNEQYF. The CDR3 DNA sequence: TGCGCCAGCAGCTTGGTTCCCGGGGGAGTCAACGAGCAGTACTTC.

This rearrangement joins TRBV6-1 to TRBJ1-6, with D hard to call. V was cut by 2 bases and J by 7 bases, with 9 bases left in between. The CDR3 sequence is 14 residues long. The germline V gene has CDR1 MNHNS and CDR2 SASEGT. CDR3 nucleotides: TGTGCCAGCAGTGAAAGCCTGTGGAATTCACCCCTCCACTTT. Protein: CASSESLWNSPLHF.

The chain recombines TRBV9 with TRBJ1-6; D is unclear. The germline V and J ends were trimmed by 0 bases and 6 bases, with 10 bases remaining between them. CDR1 and CDR2 from the germline V gene are SGDLS and YYNGEE. The CDR3 length is 15 residues. The CDR3 region has the DNA TGTGCCAGCAGCGTAGTACCGGTCGGTAATTCACCCCTCCACTTT. Its translation: CASSVVPVGNSPLHF.

This rearrangement joins TRBV28 to TRBJ1-1, with D perhaps matching TRBD1 (6 bases). The CDR3 runs to 14 residues. Per germline, CDR1 MDHEN and CDR2 SYDVKM. The V gene lost 1 base and the J gene lost 12 bases, with 18 bases spanning the gap. The CDR3 spells CASSLSFFGGRTFF. DNA for the CDR3: TGTGCCAGCAGTTTATCCTTTTTTGGGGGGCGGACTTTCTTT.

The J gene is TRBJ1-5, the V gene TRBV5-5; D unresolved. Looked up from germline, CDR1 is SGHKS and CDR2 is YYEKEE (reference sequence). The CDR3 has 14 amino acids. Deletions cut 2 bases from V and 6 bases from J, with 12 bases between. The CDR3 DNA reads TGTGCCAGCAGCTTCGCAGGCTCCGGTCAGCCCCAGCATTTT. It codes for CASSFAGSGQPQHF.